The sample holds one count of the clone carrying this T cell receptor beta chain. The sample comes from a study of blood T cell repertoires in COVID-19. Study in general: Sample material is recorded as cDNA or gDNA derived from T cells, B-cell-depleted T cells, or PBMCs.

Under the authors' procedure: Estimation of nucleated cell counts was performed using reference gene primer amplification. Assay used: immunoSEQ multiplex PCR; TCRdb lists only in-frame clones, some missing. The D gene and trimming were derived from the DNA, and the V and J assignments and clone size from that table. The sample holds 150,000 to 160,000 clones, less than 90% seen once. CDR3 length: 15 residues. Germline lookup yields CDR1 MGHDK and CDR2 SYGVNS. V shed 3 bases and J shed 5 bases, with 11 bases lying between them. The receptor's source is a woman in her 70s with acute or convalescent COVID-19. The sample taken for sequencing was peripheral blood. V gene TRBV25-1 combines with J gene TRBJ1-6; D is possibly TRBD1 (5 bases). CDR3 in DNA: TGTGCCAGCAGTGATGCGGGGACCAATAATTCACCCCTCCACTTT. It translates to CASSDAGTNNSPLHF.